These 8 T cell receptor beta chains came from one sample sequenced in a study of T cell responses to AZD1222 COVID-19 vaccine. Clones were sequenced by immunoSEQ multiplex PCR, and TCRdb holds only the in-frame ones, with some missing. The sample holds about 180,000 clones, approximately 94% seen once. Sequencing used peripheral blood, obtained 28 days after the second AZD1222 dose. These receptors were taken from an adult who received the AZD1222 COVID-19 vaccine.

The V call is TRBV5-6, the J call TRBJ2-5; D is unresolved. Germline V gene lookup returns CDR1 SGHDT and CDR2 YYEEEE. V was clipped by 0 bases and J by 6 bases, with 9 bases between them. The CDR3 covers 13 residues. CDR3 DNA sequence: TGTGCCAGCAGCTTGGGGGGAACAAAGACCCAGTACTTC. It codes for CASSLGGTKTQYF.

The chain is built from TRBV5-1 and TRBJ2-1; tentatively, D is TRBD1 or TRBD2 (5 bases each). This CDR3 comprises 13 residues. Germline assignment: CDR1 SGHRS and CDR2 YFSETQ. Deletions cut 8 bases from V and 0 bases from J, with 9 bases between. The CDR3 here is CASAGGSYNEQFF. The CDR3 region has the DNA TGCGCCAGTGCTGGGGGCTCCTACAATGAGCAGTTCTTC.

The chain employs TRBV7-2 and TRBJ1-5, with D hard to call. The CDR3 totals 13 residues. Looked up from germline, CDR1 is SGHTA and CDR2 is FQGNSA. The V end lost 4 bases, the J end lost 4 bases, and 8 bases lay between the germline ends. The CDR3 region is CASSSYVNQPQHF. In nucleotides, the CDR3 is TGTGCCAGCAGCTCGTACGTAAATCAGCCCCAGCATTTT.

J is TRBJ1-1 and V is TRBV24-1; D is possibly TRBD1 (5 bases). The ends were cut back, 3 bases at V and 1 base at J, with 5 bases in the middle. Germline CDR1 reads KGHDR; CDR2 reads SFDVKD. This CDR3 region has 13 residues. The CDR3 nucleotides read TGTGCCACCAGTGATGACAGGAACACTGAAGCTTTCTTT. It codes for CATSDDRNTEAFF.

By share, this clone counts as medium-sized (0.01 to 0.1%). V gene TRBV7-3 combines with J gene TRBJ2-7; TRBD1 agrees at 9 bases. CDR3 length equals 14 residues. V shed 8 bases and J 2 bases; nucleotides not matched to a gene: 7. Germline V gene data show CDR1 as SGHTA and CDR2 as FQGTGA. CDR3 residues: CASGPGTGTYEQYF. The CDR3 coding sequence is TGTGCCAGCGGCCCCGGGACAGGGACCTACGAGCAGTACTTC.

The chain uses TRBV30 and TRBJ1-5; D call uncertain. V was shortened by 0 bases and J by 1 base, with 10 bases between the two germline ends. The CDR3 consists of 15 residues. CDR1 GTSNPN and CDR2 SVGIG come from the germline V gene (reference sequence). The CDR3 region has the DNA TGTGCCTGGAGTGTAGGTCCGGACAGCAATCAGCCCCAGCATTTT. This sequence encodes CAWSVGPDSNQPQHF.

The gene calls are TRBV27 and TRBJ1-5; D possibly corresponds to TRBD1 (5 bases). V dropped 0 bases and J dropped 7 bases, with 10 bases sitting between them. Germline V gives CDR1 MNHEY, CDR2 SMNVEV (reference sequence). CDR3 length equals 14 residues. CDR3 protein: CASSLSGGRQPQHF. For the CDR3, the DNA is TGTGCCAGCAGTTTATCCGGGGGACGGCAGCCCCAGCATTTT.

The chain links TRBV28 to TRBJ1-1; TRBD1 aligns across 10 bases. The V and J ends lost 3 bases and 0 bases, in that order; junction bases with no gene match: 4. The CDR3 consists of 16 residues. CDR1 and CDR2 (germline): MDHEN, SYDVKM. The CDR3 DNA reads as TGTGCCAGCAGTTTTACAGGGACAGGGGTGAACACTGAAGCTTTCTTT. Protein: CASSFTGTGVNTEAFF.